The 21 T cell receptor beta chains listed next were all sequenced from one sample in a study of T cell responses to AZD1222 COVID-19 vaccine. The protocol was immunoSEQ multiplex PCR, while the TCRdb copy is restricted to in-frame clones and leaves out a portion. Here the sample spans some 170,000 clones, roughly 92% being singletons. Sample: peripheral blood, taken 28 days after the second AZD1222 dose. Receptor source: an adult who received the AZD1222 COVID-19 vaccine.

This clone has only a few counts. This chain uses TRBV4-3 with TRBJ2-1, with a weak D call TRBD2 (5 bases). The CDR3 sequence is 15 residues long. Trimming shortened V by 0 bases and J by 7 bases, and 13 bases separated the two germline ends. The germline V gene encodes CDR1 LGHNA and CDR2 YSLEER. The CDR3 sequence: CASSQDPEVANEQFF. The CDR3 coding sequence is TGCGCCAGCAGCCAAGATCCGGAGGTTGCAAATGAGCAGTTCTTC.

The V gene is TRBV7-2, the J gene TRBJ2-7; D perhaps matches TRBD2 (7 bases). The V gene lost 1 base and the J gene lost 6 bases, with 16 bases spanning the gap. This CDR3 has 15 residues. The germline gives CDR1 SGHTA, CDR2 FQGNSA. The chain's CDR3 is CASSLDPARGGEQYF. In DNA form, the CDR3 reads TGTGCCAGCAGCTTAGACCCAGCGAGGGGGGGCGAGCAGTACTTC.

The chain has TRBV7-2 and TRBJ2-1; D is uncertain. The CDR3 extends over 15 amino acids. The germline V and J ends were trimmed by 2 bases and 0 bases, with 8 bases remaining between them. The germline V gene encodes CDR1 SGHTA and CDR2 FQGNSA. The CDR3 nucleotides are TGTGCCAGCAGCTTACAGACCAGCTCCTACAATGAGCAGTTCTTC. Its translation is CASSLQTSSYNEQFF.

This chain joins TRBV6-5 and TRBJ2-7; 10 positions match TRBD1. The V gene's germline CDR1 is MNHEY and CDR2 SVGAGI. The CDR3 totals 14 residues. V was clipped by 6 bases and J by 2 bases; unmatched bases: 4. The CDR3 DNA reads TGTGCCAGCAGGACCGGGACAGGGGCCTACGAGCAGTACTTC. Its protein product is CASRTGTGAYEQYF.

The V gene is TRBV28, the J gene TRBJ2-5; D unclear. V lost 2 bases, J lost 5 bases, and 12 bases lay in between. The CDR3 is made up of 14 amino acids. Germline CDR1 is MDHEN and CDR2 is SYDVKM. The CDR3 reads CASSLGVIEETQYF. CDR3 DNA: TGTGCCAGCAGTTTAGGGGTCATTGAGGAGACCCAGTACTTC. Drawing the rest from reference TRBV28 and TRBJ2-5, the complete variable domain is DVKVTQSSRYLVKRTGEKVFLECVQDMDHENMFWYRQDPGLGLRLIYFSYDVKMKEKGDIPEGYSVSREKKERFSLILESASTNQTSMYLCASSLGVIEETQYFGPGTRLLVL.

The V and J genes are TRBV6-5 and TRBJ2-7; D perhaps matches TRBD2 (6 bases). Germline V lookup: CDR1 MNHEY, CDR2 SVGAGI. The length of the CDR3 is 15 residues. V was pared by 0 bases and J by 4 bases, with 13 bases between. The CDR3 is CASSYSSGLPYEQYF. The CDR3 bases are TGTGCCAGCAGTTACTCGAGCGGGCTTCCGTACGAGCAGTACTTC.

The chain couples TRBV6-1 to TRBJ1-6; TRBD1 is a possible D gene (5 bases). Germline CDR1 reads MNHNS; CDR2 reads SASEGT. The CDR3 totals 16 residues. V shed 2 bases and J shed 4 bases, with 12 bases lying between them. In DNA form, the CDR3 reads TGTGCCAGCAGTGAAAGGGGCACGGCTTATAATTCACCCCTCCACTTT. Its translation: CASSERGTAYNSPLHF.

In DNA form, the CDR3 reads TGTGCCAGTAGCTCTAGCGGGGCCAATGGAGATACGCAGTATTTT. As protein: CASSSSGANGDTQYF. The V call is TRBV19, the J call TRBJ2-3; 9 bases line up with TRBD2. With V trimmed by 6 bases and J by 5 bases, 9 bases remained unmatched. The germline gives CDR1 LNHDA, CDR2 SQIVND (reference sequence). This CDR3 has 15 residues. Together with reference TRBV19 and TRBJ2-3, the CDR3 gives the full variable domain: DGGITQSPKYLFRKEGQNVTLSCEQNLNHDAMYWYRQDPGQGLRLIYYSQIVNDFQKGDIAEGYSVSREKKESFPLTVTSAQKNPTAFYLCASSSSGANGDTQYFGPGTRLTVL.

CDR3 DNA sequence: TGTGCCAGCAGCCAACTGGGGGGCTCCCATTCACCCCTCCACTTT. Its protein is CASSQLGGSHSPLHF. The genes are TRBV3-1 (or the pseudogene TRBV3-2) and TRBJ1-6; a possible D gene is TRBD1 (6 bases). The CDR3 consists of 15 residues. Deletions cut 2 bases from V and 8 bases from J, with 13 bases between. Germline V CDR1 and CDR2: LGHDT, YNNKEL (reference sequence).

This clone was observed a single time. The chain couples TRBV4-3 to TRBJ1-6; D is undetermined. Trimming left V 2 bases short and J 3 bases short, with 8 bases between. The CDR3 extends over 15 amino acids. CDR1 and CDR2 (germline): LGHNA, YSLEER. CDR3 region: CASSQIRRYNSPLHF. In nucleotides, the CDR3 is TGCGCCAGCAGCCAAATAAGACGCTATAATTCACCCCTCCACTTT.

This chain connects TRBV19 to TRBJ2-7; D perhaps matches TRBD1 (5 bases). V lost 3 bases and J 4 bases, leaving 13 bases between the germline ends. Looked up from germline, CDR1 is LNHDA and CDR2 is SQIVND (reference sequence). The CDR3 is 14 residues long. CDR3 protein: CASSIGAPGYEQYF. The CDR3 DNA follows: TGTGCCAGTAGTATTGGCGCCCCAGGGTACGAGCAGTACTTC.

The chain joins TRBV11-3 to TRBJ2-5; no clear D. V lost 1 base to trimming and J lost 1 base, with 16 bases between them. CDR1 and CDR2 from the germline V gene are SGHNT and YENEEA. This CDR3 has 17 residues. The CDR3 is CASSLGGRVGSQETQYF. Here the CDR3 DNA reads TGTGCCAGCAGCTTAGGAGGTAGAGTGGGGTCCCAAGAGACCCAGTACTTC.

This chain links TRBV2 with TRBJ1-3; no clear D. Germline V gives CDR1 SNHLY, CDR2 FYNNEI. V was cut by 6 bases and J by 0 bases, with 12 bases left in between. The CDR3 runs 15 residues. CDR3 nucleotide sequence: TGTGCCAGCAGCCGGACCCCTCGCTCTGGAAACACCATATATTTT. Its translation is CASSRTPRSGNTIYF.

J is TRBJ2-7 and V is TRBV5-6; 12 nucleotides align to TRBD2. CDR1 is SGHDT, CDR2 YYEEEE, per germline. Unmatched junction bases numbered 8, after V lost 5 bases and J lost 5 bases. The CDR3 is 15 amino acids. In nucleotides, the CDR3 is TGTGCCAGCAGACGGACTAGCGGGAAGGTCCACGAGCAGTACTTC. It encodes CASRRTSGKVHEQYF.

This CDR3 reads CASSYRASNQPQHF. The CDR3 DNA reads as TGTGCCAGCAGCTATAGGGCCAGCAATCAGCCCCAGCATTTT. This chain connects TRBV7-8 to TRBJ1-5; D unclear. This CDR3 is 14 amino acids long. Trimming cost V 4 bases and J 1 base, with 8 bases left between them. Germline lookup yields CDR1 SGHVS and CDR2 FQNEAQ. Full variable domain (remainder filled in from reference TRBV7-8 and TRBJ1-5): GAGVSQSPRYKVAKRGQDVALRCDPISGHVSLFWYQQALGQGPEFLTYFQNEAQLDKSGLPSDRFFAERPEGSVSTLKIQRTQQEDSAVYLCASSYRASNQPQHFGDGTRLSIL.

V and J are TRBV4-1 and TRBJ1-2; 7 bases line up with TRBD1. The germline CDR1 and CDR2 sequences are MGHRA and YSYEKL. The CDR3 spans 15 residues. With V trimmed by 0 bases and J by 3 bases, 4 bases remained unmatched. CDR3 DNA: TGCGCCAGCAGCCAAGATCGCGGGACAGACTATGGCTACACCTTC. Translated, it gives CASSQDRGTDYGYTF.

This clone came up once. This rearrangement joins TRBV10-3 to TRBJ2-3; 9 bases map to TRBD2. V dropped 3 bases and J dropped 4; count of bases not matched to a gene: 2. Germline CDR1 reads ENHRY; CDR2 reads SYGVKD. This CDR3 has 14 amino acids. The CDR3 sequence is CAISERTSADTQYF. The DNA for the CDR3 is TGTGCCATCAGTGAAAGGACTAGCGCAGATACGCAGTATTTT.

This chain connects TRBV7-3 to TRBJ2-5; D ambiguous. This CDR3 is built from 16 residues. V dropped 5 bases and J dropped 5 bases, with 21 bases sitting between them. From germline, CDR1 is SGHTA and CDR2 FQGTGA. The CDR3 DNA sequence: TGTGCCAGCAGCCCCCTGGGTCGGGTCCAGGCGGAGACCCAGTACTTC. Its protein is CASSPLGRVQAETQYF. The full variable domain, in which reference TRBV7-3 and TRBJ2-5 provide the parts outside the CDR3, is GAGVSQTPSNKVTEKGKYVELRCDPISGHTALYWYRQSLGQGPEFLIYFQGTGAADDSGLPNDRFFAVRPEGSVSTLKIQRTERGDSAVYLCASSPLGRVQAETQYFGPGTRLLVL.

As to this clone: An end of the junction differs from the germline gene, which may be a read error. The chain employs TRBV7-2 and TRBJ2-3; 8 bases map to TRBD1. Germline V gives CDR1 SGHTA, CDR2 FQGNSA. The CDR3 spans 11 residues. CDR3 nucleotide sequence: TGTGCCAGCAGCTTAGGGCAGGGGGCGTCTTTT. It encodes CASSLGQGASF.

This clone occurred once. J is TRBJ2-1 and V is TRBV27; TRBD2 matches at 7 bases. The length of the CDR3 is 16 residues. Trimming took 8 bases from V and 10 from J; bases not matched to a gene: 20. CDR1 MNHEY and CDR2 SMNVEV come from the germline V gene (reference sequence). The CDR3 DNA reads as TGTGCCAGCGGATTACCGTGGCTAGCGGCGGCCCGGGAGCAGTTCTTC. Its translation is CASGLPWLAAAREQFF.

This chain joins TRBV4-1 and TRBJ2-1; 9 bases match TRBD1. This CDR3 spans 19 amino acids. Germline loops: CDR1 MGHRA, CDR2 YSYEKL. The ends lost 4 bases at V and 6 bases at J; junction bases unmatched: 19. The CDR3 bases are TGCGCCAGCAGCCCACAGTTTGTGGGGACAGGGTACTTTGGCAATGAGCAGTTCTTC. As protein: CASSPQFVGTGYFGNEQFF.